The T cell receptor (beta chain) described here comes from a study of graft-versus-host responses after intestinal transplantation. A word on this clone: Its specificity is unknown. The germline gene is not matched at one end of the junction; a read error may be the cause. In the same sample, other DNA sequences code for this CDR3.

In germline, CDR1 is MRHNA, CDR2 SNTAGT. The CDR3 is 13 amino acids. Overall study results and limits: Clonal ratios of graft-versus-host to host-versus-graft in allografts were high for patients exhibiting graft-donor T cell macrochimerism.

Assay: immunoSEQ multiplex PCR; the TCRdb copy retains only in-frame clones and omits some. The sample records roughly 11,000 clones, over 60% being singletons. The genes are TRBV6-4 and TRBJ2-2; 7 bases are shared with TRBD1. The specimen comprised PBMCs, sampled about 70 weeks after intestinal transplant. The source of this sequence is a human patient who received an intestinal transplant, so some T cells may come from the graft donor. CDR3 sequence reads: CASGTGETGELFF. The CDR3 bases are TGTGCCAGCGGAACAGGGGAAACCGGAGAGCTGTTTTTT.